The text below deals with one T cell receptor (beta chain). Seattle participants joined during active infection and were tracked over time. The data belong to a study of blood T cell repertoires in COVID-19. Whole-study context: From the United States, Italy and Spain came samples of acute and convalescent COVID-19. T cells, B-cell-depleted T cells, or PBMCs supplied cDNA or gDNA.

Authors' analysis steps: How many nucleated cells were present was estimated from reference gene primer amplification. Clones were sequenced by immunoSEQ multiplex PCR, and TCRdb holds only the in-frame ones, with some missing. D and trimming come from the DNA, and the V and J calls and clone size come from that table. The sample shows about 350,000 clones, 89% of them seen only once. In germline, CDR1 is ENHRY, CDR2 SYGVKD. V was cut by 7 bases and J by 4 bases, with 14 bases left in between. This CDR3 is 14 amino acids long. Sequencing was carried out using peripheral blood. This receptor was identified in a woman aged 55-75 years with COVID-19, enrolled during active disease. The genes are TRBV10-3 and TRBJ2-1; tentatively, D is TRBD2 (7 bases). CDR3: CAIKGEGIYNEQFF. The CDR3, as DNA: TGTGCCATCAAGGGGGAGGGGATATACAATGAGCAGTTCTTC.